This entry lists 32 T cell receptor beta chains sequenced from one sample in a study of Ad26.COV2.S vaccination and SARS-CoV-2 variants. Treatment indicated: some 19 received Ad26.COV2.S at low or high dose, single or two shots; five or six received placebo; per-sample allocation not given. Samples analyzed were those drawn on day 63 after the first vaccine or placebo injection. Only in-frame clones appear in the TCRdb table, and some are missing; sequencing was by immunoSEQ multiplex PCR. Of roughly 350,000 clones in the sample, approximately 90% are singletons; the top ten hold about 5%. Sequences were derived from peripheral blood, sampled in a trial of Ad26.COV2.S vaccine versus placebo. The receptors shown here come from a person aged 18-60 years who received the Ad26.COV2.S COVID-19 vaccine or a placebo.

In nucleotides, the CDR3 is TGTGCCAGCGAATCAAGCGGGAGAGGGGAGACCCAGTACTTC. Amino acids: CASESSGRGETQYF. The genes are TRBV6-5 and TRBJ2-5, with TRBD2 matching over 8 bases. This CDR3 region has 14 residues. Losses at the gene ends were 8 bases for V and 5 bases for J; bases not matched to a gene: 10. Germline CDR1 and CDR2: MNHEY and SVGAGI.

This clone occurred a few times. J is TRBJ1-4 and V is TRBV19, with a weak D call TRBD1 (5 bases). The CDR3 has 15 amino acids. CDR1 is LNHDA and CDR2 is SQIVND in the germline V gene (reference sequence). Trimming removed 5 bases from V and 3 bases from J, with 13 bases in between. In DNA, the CDR3 is TGTGCCAGTAGTGGGGAGACAGACCCTAATGAAAAACTGTTTTTT. Its translation is CASSGETDPNEKLFF.

The chain links TRBV5-4 to TRBJ1-1; D may be TRBD1 (5 bases). The CDR3 is 13 amino acids. Per germline, CDR1 SGHNT and CDR2 YYREEE (reference sequence). Trimming cost V 3 bases and J 5 bases, with 11 bases left between them. The CDR3 bases are TGTGCCAGCAGCTCCGGCAGGGCTACTGAAGCTTTCTTT. Its translation is CASSSGRATEAFF. The variable domain in full, with the rest retrieved from reference TRBV5-4 and TRBJ1-1, is ETGVTQSPTHLIKTRGQQVTLRCSSQSGHNTVSWYQQALGQGPQFIFQYYREEENGRGNFPPRFSGLQFPNYSSELNVNALELDDSALYLCASSSGRATEAFFGQGTRLTVV.

V and J are TRBV2 and TRBJ1-3; TRBD1 matches at 8 bases. Germline lookup yields CDR1 SNHLY and CDR2 FYNNEI. V dropped 9 bases and J dropped 4; count of bases not matched to a gene: 2. There are 12 residues in the CDR3. Here the CDR3 DNA reads TGTGCCAGGCAGGGGGCCGGAAACACCATATATTTT. It translates to CARQGAGNTIYF.

The V call is TRBV3-1 (or the pseudogene TRBV3-2), the J call TRBJ1-1; D may be TRBD1 (5 bases). Germline V CDR1 and CDR2: LGHDT, YNNKEL (reference sequence). V lost 0 bases to trimming and J lost 11 bases, with 10 bases between them. This CDR3 comprises 12 residues. In DNA form, the CDR3 reads TGTGCCAGCAGCCAAGATATCGGGGCCGCTTTCTTT. Protein: CASSQDIGAAFF.

This chain links TRBV4-1 with TRBJ1-1; D is uncertain. CDR3 length equals 14 residues. CDR1 and CDR2 (germline): MGHRA, YSYEKL. Trimming cost V 1 base and J 7 bases, with 13 bases left between them. The CDR3 protein is CASSQAGISVEAFF. The CDR3 region has the DNA TGCGCCAGCAGCCAAGCGGGGATCTCGGTTGAAGCTTTCTTT.

This clone has a single count. The chain is built from TRBV10-3 and TRBJ1-1; 8 nucleotides line up with TRBD1. Trimming cost V 5 bases and J 3 bases; bases outside gene matches: 2. Germline V lookup: CDR1 ENHRY, CDR2 SYGVKD. This CDR3 region has 13 residues. The CDR3: CAISLTGDTEAFF. The DNA of the CDR3 is TGTGCCATCAGTCTGACAGGGGACACTGAAGCTTTCTTT.

J is TRBJ1-4 and V is TRBV24-1; 9 bases match TRBD1. The length of the CDR3 is 15 residues. Germline lookup yields CDR1 KGHDR and CDR2 SFDVKD. Unmatched junction bases numbered 5, after V lost 3 bases and J lost 7 bases. The CDR3 is CATSDAGTGFEKLFF. The CDR3 bases are TGTGCCACCAGTGATGCCGGGACAGGGTTTGAAAAACTGTTTTTT.

J is TRBJ1-5 and V is TRBV19; the D gene is possibly TRBD1 (5 bases). The CDR3 runs to 15 residues. V was clipped by 6 bases and J by 1 base, with 13 bases between them. CDR1 is LNHDA and CDR2 is SQIVND in the germline V gene (reference sequence). CDR3 in DNA: TGTGCCAGTAGCTCTTACCGGGACAGCAATCAGCCCCAGCATTTT. It translates to CASSSYRDSNQPQHF.

This chain joins TRBV14 and TRBJ1-4, with D maybe TRBD1 (6 bases). Looked up from germline, CDR1 is SGHDN and CDR2 is FVKESK. Trimming shortened V by 2 bases and J by 5 bases, and 18 bases separated the two germline ends. The CDR3 has 17 residues. CDR3 sequence: CASSQRWAGTPNEKLFF. The CDR3 DNA reads TGTGCCAGCAGCCAAAGGTGGGCCGGGACACCGAATGAAAAACTGTTTTTT.

The chain couples TRBV5-1 to TRBJ2-5; perhaps TRBD2 as D (6 bases). V was shortened by 4 bases and J by 5 bases, with 12 bases between the two germline ends. The germline V gene has CDR1 SGHRS and CDR2 YFSETQ. CDR3 length: 13 amino acids. In DNA form, the CDR3 reads TGCGCCAGCAGCCCCGGGACTGGGGAGACCCAGTACTTC. Protein: CASSPGTGETQYF.

The chain links TRBV6-1 to TRBJ2-5; 7 nucleotides match TRBD1. Germline V lookup: CDR1 MNHNS, CDR2 SASEGT. CDR3 length equals 15 residues. V lost 3 bases and J lost 4; bases outside the gene matches: 8. CDR3 protein: CASSDQGERAETQYF. Here the CDR3 DNA reads TGTGCCAGCAGTGACCAGGGGGAGAGGGCAGAGACCCAGTACTTC.

The chain recombines TRBV11-3 with TRBJ1-1; D uncertain. The CDR3 runs to 14 residues. Germline loops: CDR1 SGHNT, CDR2 YENEEA. Trimming left V 1 base short and J 2 bases short, with 8 bases between. The CDR3 coding sequence is TGTGCCAGCAGCTTAGGGCGAGCAAACACTGAAGCTTTCTTT. Protein sequence: CASSLGRANTEAFF.

This chain joins TRBV5-3 and TRBJ2-7, with D perhaps matching TRBD2 (5 bases). TRBV5-3 is noted as an ORF with a role that remains uncertain. V was trimmed by 6 bases and J by 2 bases, leaving 9 bases between them. The CDR3 is 12 amino acids. The CDR3, as DNA: TGTGCCAGAATCCTGCGGGCCTACGAGCAGTACTTC. It is translated as CARILRAYEQYF.

This chain connects TRBV2 to TRBJ1-2; unclear D gene. The CDR3 runs 13 residues. V shed 0 bases and J shed 4 bases, with 6 bases lying between them. Germline V gene data show CDR1 as SNHLY and CDR2 as FYNNEI. CDR3 DNA sequence: TGTGCCAGCAGTGAAGCCCTCACCTATGGCTACACCTTC. Protein product: CASSEALTYGYTF.

The gene calls are TRBV30 and TRBJ1-1; D is unresolved. This CDR3 contains 15 residues. Germline V gene lookup returns CDR1 GTSNPN and CDR2 SVGIG (reference sequence). V lost 3 bases and J 1 base, leaving 15 bases between the germline ends. In DNA form, the CDR3 reads TGTGCCTGGAGGGCCGATCATAAACCGAACACTGAAGCTTTCTTT. This encodes CAWRADHKPNTEAFF.

This chain joins TRBV19 and TRBJ2-3; 13 bases are a match to TRBD2. The V gene's germline CDR1 is LNHDA and CDR2 SQIVND (reference sequence). This CDR3 spans 18 amino acids. V shed 5 bases, J shed 2 bases, and the junction held 10 bases outside the gene matches. The CDR3 bases are TGTGCCAGTAGTCGACTAGCGGGAGGAGGTAGGCACACAGATACGCAGTATTTT. This encodes CASSRLAGGGRHTDTQYF.

The chain links TRBV5-1 to TRBJ2-2; 7 bases align to TRBD1. The CDR3 loop spans 15 amino acids. Germline CDR1 reads SGHRS; CDR2 reads YFSETQ. J gave up 6 bases and V 0 bases, and 5 bases lay outside the gene matches. CDR3 amino acids: CASSLGHRGSGELFF. CDR3 in DNA: TGCGCCAGCAGCTTGGGTCACAGGGGATCCGGGGAGCTGTTTTTT.

The chain employs TRBV18 and TRBJ1-2; D gene ambiguous. CDR1 and CDR2 (germline): KGHSH, LQKENI. Deletions cut 3 bases from V and 6 bases from J, with 20 bases between. The CDR3 spans 16 residues. CDR3 residues: CASSPLVAADDHGYTF. CDR3 nucleotides: TGTGCCAGCTCACCCCTCGTAGCAGCCGACGACCATGGCTACACCTTC.

In its sample, this clone was seen a few times. Additional DNA sequences in this sample encode the identical CDR3. The chain couples TRBV18 to TRBJ1-4; maybe TRBD1 (5 bases). V was trimmed by 2 bases and J by 8 bases, leaving 12 bases between them. CDR1 and CDR2 from the germline V gene are KGHSH and LQKENI. CDR3 size: 14 residues. The CDR3 coding sequence is TGTGCCAGCTCACCATCAGGGCTTGGCGAAAAACTGTTTTTT. Translation gives CASSPSGLGEKLFF.

The chain links TRBV24-1 to TRBJ2-1; a weak D match, TRBD2 (5 bases). Trimming pared 1 base from V and 8 bases from J, leaving 8 bases between. This CDR3 contains 13 residues. Germline V gene data show CDR1 as KGHDR and CDR2 as SFDVKD. DNA of the CDR3: TGTGCCACCAGTGATTTCCGGGGTGATGAGCAGTTCTTC. It yields the protein CATSDFRGDEQFF.

The chain employs TRBV14 and TRBJ1-1; maybe TRBD1 (6 bases). The CDR3 has 14 amino acids. V lost 3 bases to trimming and J lost 5 bases, with 13 bases between them. CDR1 and CDR2 from the germline V gene are SGHDN and FVKESK. CDR3 sequence (DNA): TGTGCCAGCAGCCAGATAACAGGGAGGACTGAAGCTTTCTTT. Translated, it gives CASSQITGRTEAFF.

The chain employs TRBV11-2 and TRBJ2-5; 10 bases map to TRBD2. The CDR3 has 15 amino acids. V dropped 5 bases and J dropped 5; count of bases not matched to a gene: 8. Looked up from germline, CDR1 is SGHAT and CDR2 is FQNNGV. CDR3 in amino acids: CASSNSGGPLETQYF. CDR3 DNA: TGTGCCAGCAGCAATAGCGGGGGGCCCCTCGAGACCCAGTACTTC.

The V and J genes are TRBV9 and TRBJ2-1; D is unclear. CDR3 length: 15 residues. Trimming removed 0 bases at V and 8 bases at J, with 15 bases between. Germline-derived CDR1 and CDR2 are SGDLS and YYNGEE. CDR3 sequence: CASSVDGSRVDEQFF. The CDR3 nucleotides read TGTGCCAGCAGCGTAGACGGTAGTAGGGTGGATGAGCAGTTCTTC.

This clone turned up a few times. The V call is TRBV4-1, the J call TRBJ1-2; TRBD1 agrees at 7 bases. CDR1 is MGHRA and CDR2 is YSYEKL in the germline V gene. The CDR3 spans 14 residues. J was trimmed by 7 bases and V by 0 bases; bases with no gene match: 5. CDR3 sequence: CASSQELQGGGYTF. The CDR3 DNA is TGCGCCAGCAGCCAAGAGTTGCAGGGGGGTGGCTACACCTTC.

The chain combines TRBV12-3 or TRBV12-4 with TRBJ2-7; D possibly corresponds to TRBD2 (5 bases). Trimming cost V 2 bases and J 7 bases, with 12 bases left between them. The CDR3 totals 13 residues. The DNA for the CDR3 is TGTGCCAGCAGTTTATTCAGCGGACGTGAGCAGTACTTC. Translation gives CASSLFSGREQYF.

The chain joins TRBV18 to TRBJ1-1; a possible D gene is TRBD1 (5 bases). V lost 2 bases and J lost 6, with 22 bases in between. The CDR3 is made up of 17 amino acids. Germline assignment: CDR1 KGHSH and CDR2 LQKENI. The CDR3 region is CASSPSGSGVRAAEAFF. In DNA, the CDR3 is TGTGCCAGCTCACCATCAGGGTCCGGGGTGCGTGCGGCTGAAGCTTTCTTT.

In its sample, this clone was seen once. The V and J genes are TRBV15 and TRBJ1-1, with D tentatively TRBD1 (5 bases). The CDR3 is made up of 15 amino acids. Germline V CDR1 and CDR2: LNHNV, YYDKDF (reference sequence). Deletions cut 0 bases from V and 6 bases from J, with 14 bases between. The CDR3 nucleotides read TGTGCCACCAGCAGAGAGTTGGTCGGGACCGCTGAAGCTTTCTTT. Amino acids: CATSRELVGTAEAFF.

V gene TRBV24-1 combines with J gene TRBJ2-7; tentative D call: TRBD2 (7 bases). The germline V gene has CDR1 KGHDR and CDR2 SFDVKD. Trimming shortened V by 5 bases and J by 6 bases, and 16 bases separated the two germline ends. The CDR3 consists of 14 residues. The CDR3 sequence: CATSGATAGAEQYF. In DNA form, the CDR3 reads TGTGCCACCAGTGGGGCAACCGCGGGGGCCGAGCAGTACTTC.

This clone appeared a few times. V and J are TRBV7-3 and TRBJ2-3; 8 bases align to TRBD2. CDR1 and CDR2 from the germline V gene are SGHTA and FQGTGA. Trimming cost V 5 bases and J 3 bases; bases outside gene matches: 4. CDR3 size: 14 residues. The CDR3 DNA reads TGTGCCAGCAGCCCTGGACTAGCAACAGATACGCAGTATTTT. As protein: CASSPGLATDTQYF. The complete variable domain, with remaining parts taken from reference TRBV7-3 and TRBJ2-3, reads GAGVSQTPSNKVTEKGKYVELRCDPISGHTALYWYRQSLGQGPEFLIYFQGTGAADDSGLPNDRFFAVRPEGSVSTLKIQRTERGDSAVYLCASSPGLATDTQYFGPGTRLTVL.

This clone was detected a few times. This sequence joins TRBV12-5 and TRBJ1-6; a possible D gene is TRBD1 (5 bases). The CDR3 has 17 amino acids. V lost 4 bases and J lost 6, with 19 bases in between. Germline CDR1 is LGHNT and CDR2 is FRNRAP. CDR3 DNA sequence: TGTGCTAGTGGTTGGACCCAGAAGACAGACCTTAATTCACCCCTCCACTTT. Its protein product is CASGWTQKTDLNSPLHF. The entire variable domain, with the rest obtained from reference TRBV12-5 and TRBJ1-6, is as follows: DARVTQTPRHKVTEMGQEVTMRCQPILGHNTVFWYRQTMMQGLELLAYFRNRAPLDDSGMPKDRFSAEMPDATLATLKIQPSEPRDSAVYFCASGWTQKTDLNSPLHFGNGTRLTVT.

The chain combines TRBV7-9 with TRBJ1-1; D perhaps matches TRBD1 (5 bases). The germline gives CDR1 SEHNR, CDR2 FQNEAQ (reference sequence). Between the trimmed V and J ends, which lost 3 bases and 2 bases, there was a span of 13 bases. The CDR3 spans 15 residues. The CDR3 sequence: CASSLRSGPNTEAFF. Written as DNA, the CDR3 is TGTGCCAGCAGCTTGAGATCAGGGCCAAACACTGAAGCTTTCTTT.